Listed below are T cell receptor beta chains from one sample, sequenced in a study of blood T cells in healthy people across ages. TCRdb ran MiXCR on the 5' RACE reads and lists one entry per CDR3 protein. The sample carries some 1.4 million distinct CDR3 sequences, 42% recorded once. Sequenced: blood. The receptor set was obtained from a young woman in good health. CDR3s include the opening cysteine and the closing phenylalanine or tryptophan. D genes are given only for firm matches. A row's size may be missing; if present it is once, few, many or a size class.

CDR3aa: CASSLASGQVDEQYF
CDR3nt: TGCGCCAGCAGCTTGGCCTCAGGGCAGGTGGACGAGCAGTACTTC
j_gene: TRBJ2-7
v_gene: TRBV5-1
d_gene: -
abundance: -
len: 15

CDR3aa: CASSGMIGRREQYF
CDR3nt: TGTGCCAGCAGTGGGATGATAGGTAGGCGCGAGCAGTACTTC
j_gene: TRBJ2-7
v_gene: TRBV2
d_gene: -
abundance: -
len: 14

CDR3aa: CSARGGEHTDYEQYF
CDR3nt: TGCAGTGCTAGGGGCGGGGAGCATACTGATTACGAGCAGTACTTC
j_gene: TRBJ2-7
v_gene: TRBV20-1
d_gene: -
abundance: -
len: 15

CDR3aa: CASSQSGAGLAGELFF
CDR3nt: TGTGCCAGCAGCCAAAGCGGGGCTGGATTGGCTGGGGAGCTGTTTTTT
j_gene: TRBJ2-2
v_gene: TRBV3-1
d_gene: TRBD2
abundance: -
len: 16

CDR3aa: CAWSPTQYNEQFF
CDR3nt: TGTGCCTGGAGCCCTACTCAATACAATGAGCAGTTCTTC
j_gene: TRBJ2-1
v_gene: TRBV30
d_gene: -
abundance: -
len: 13

CDR3aa: CASSSFSDTSYGYTF
CDR3nt: TGTGCCAGCAGTTCATTTTCGGACACCAGCTATGGCTACACCTTC
j_gene: TRBJ1-2
v_gene: TRBV27
d_gene: -
abundance: -
len: 15

CDR3aa: CAVRPLQADNEQFF
CDR3nt: TGTGCCGTCAGACCCCTTCAAGCCGACAATGAGCAGTTCTTC
j_gene: TRBJ2-1
v_gene: TRBV10-3
d_gene: -
abundance: few
len: 14

CDR3aa: CASRGTGMYTDTQYF
CDR3nt: TGTGCCAGCAGGGGGACAGGAATGTACACAGATACGCAGTATTTT
j_gene: TRBJ2-3
v_gene: TRBV2
d_gene: TRBD1
abundance: -
len: 15

CDR3aa: CASKSELNTEAFF
CDR3nt: TGTGCCAGCAAATCAGAGCTGAACACTGAAGCTTTCTTT
j_gene: TRBJ1-1
v_gene: TRBV9
d_gene: -
abundance: -
len: 13

CDR3aa: CASSYSDQSNSYEQYF
CDR3nt: TGTGCCAGCAGTTACTCGGATCAGTCCAACTCCTACGAGCAGTACTTC
j_gene: TRBJ2-7
v_gene: TRBV6-5
d_gene: -
abundance: once
len: 16

CDR3aa: CASSLPQAPGTEAFF
CDR3nt: TGTGCCAGCAGCTTACCTCAGGCGCCGGGCACTGAAGCTTTCTTT
j_gene: TRBJ1-1
v_gene: TRBV5-4
d_gene: -
abundance: -
len: 15

CDR3aa: CASSLDWASGRAWDTQYF
CDR3nt: TGTGCCAGCAGCTTAGATTGGGCTAGCGGGAGGGCCTGGGATACGCAGTATTTT
j_gene: TRBJ2-3
v_gene: TRBV11-2
d_gene: TRBD2
abundance: few
len: 18

CDR3aa: CASSLGTIQYEQYF
CDR3nt: TGTGCCAGCAGCTTAGGGACCATCCAGTACGAGCAGTACTTC
j_gene: TRBJ2-7
v_gene: TRBV7-2
d_gene: -
abundance: -
len: 14

CDR3aa: CSGGASDTQYF
CDR3nt: TGCAGCGGGGGGGCGTCAGATACGCAGTATTTT
j_gene: TRBJ2-3
v_gene: TRBV29-1
d_gene: -
abundance: few
len: 11

CDR3aa: CASSQNPTSGNYEQYF
CDR3nt: TGCGCCAGCAGCCAAAACCCGACTAGCGGTAATTACGAGCAGTACTTC
j_gene: TRBJ2-7
v_gene: TRBV4-1
d_gene: TRBD2
abundance: -
len: 16

CDR3aa: CASSGQIQITQGAPYSNEQFF
CDR3nt: TGTGCCAGCAGCGGGCAGATACAGATAACCCAAGGGGCCCCCTATTCCAATGAGCAGTTCTTC
j_gene: TRBJ2-1
v_gene: TRBV9
d_gene: -
abundance: few
len: 21

CDR3aa: CASRITHGGAIMQETQYF
CDR3nt: TGTGCCAGCAGAATTACACACGGGGGAGCAATCATGCAAGAGACCCAGTACTTC
j_gene: TRBJ2-5
v_gene: TRBV6-1
d_gene: -
abundance: -
len: 18

CDR3aa: CASSGGGTSSGANVLTF
CDR3nt: TGTGCCAGCAGCGGGGGCGGAACCAGCTCTGGGGCCAACGTCCTGACTTTC
j_gene: TRBJ2-6
v_gene: TRBV3-1
d_gene: -
abundance: -
len: 17

CDR3aa: CASSSIRGQGDLFYGYTF
CDR3nt: TGTGCCAGCAGCTCGATCCGGGGACAGGGCGATTTGTTCTATGGCTACACCTTC
j_gene: TRBJ1-2
v_gene: TRBV5-6
d_gene: TRBD1
abundance: -
len: 18

CDR3aa: CASSSIGGGYEQYF
CDR3nt: TGCGCCAGCAGTTCGATAGGGGGAGGCTACGAGCAGTACTTC
j_gene: TRBJ2-7
v_gene: TRBV12-3/TRBV12-4
d_gene: -
abundance: -
len: 14

CDR3aa: CSAGTSQEQYF
CDR3nt: TGCAGTGCTGGGACGTCCCAGGAGCAGTACTTC
j_gene: TRBJ2-5
v_gene: TRBV20-1
d_gene: -
abundance: few
len: 11

CDR3aa: CASSLHSTDTQYF
CDR3nt: TGTGCCAGCAGCTTACACTCCACAGATACGCAGTATTTT
j_gene: TRBJ2-3
v_gene: TRBV11-3
d_gene: -
abundance: -
len: 13

CDR3aa: CASRPRDISPSDEKLFF
CDR3nt: TGTGCCAGCAGACCGCGGGACATATCCCCATCGGACGAAAAACTGTTTTTT
j_gene: TRBJ1-4
v_gene: TRBV27
d_gene: -
abundance: few
len: 17

CDR3aa: CASSLGTGGSHEQYF
CDR3nt: TGTGCTAGCAGCTTAGGAACGGGGGGGTCCCACGAGCAGTACTTC
j_gene: TRBJ2-7
v_gene: TRBV7-7
d_gene: TRBD2
abundance: few
len: 15

CDR3aa: CSARKEAWPLNTEAFF
CDR3nt: TGCAGTGCTAGAAAAGAAGCGTGGCCTTTGAACACTGAAGCTTTCTTT
j_gene: TRBJ1-1
v_gene: TRBV20-1
d_gene: -
abundance: once
len: 16

CDR3aa: CSATLGAMADTQYF
CDR3nt: TGCAGTGCTACACTGGGGGCGATGGCAGATACGCAGTATTTT
j_gene: TRBJ2-3
v_gene: TRBV20-1
d_gene: -
abundance: few
len: 14

CDR3aa: CASGRDRVYGYTF
CDR3nt: TGTGCCAGCGGCCGGGACAGGGTCTATGGCTACACCTTC
j_gene: TRBJ1-2
v_gene: TRBV12-3/TRBV12-4
d_gene: TRBD1
abundance: few
len: 13

CDR3aa: CASGPHGGGYYEQYF
CDR3nt: TGTGCTAGTGGTCCACACGGGGGGGGATACTACGAGCAGTACTTC
j_gene: TRBJ2-7
v_gene: TRBV12-5
d_gene: TRBD2
abundance: few
len: 15

CDR3aa: CASSPPGSGKQETQYF
CDR3nt: TGTGCCAGCTCACCACCGGGTAGCGGGAAGCAAGAGACCCAGTACTTC
j_gene: TRBJ2-5
v_gene: TRBV18
d_gene: TRBD2
abundance: -
len: 16

CDR3aa: CASGLVLDMTGVTEAFF
CDR3nt: TGTGCTAGTGGTTTGGTACTCGATATGACAGGGGTGACTGAAGCTTTCTTT
j_gene: TRBJ1-1
v_gene: TRBV12-5
d_gene: TRBD1
abundance: few
len: 17

CDR3aa: CATEQGTPFYNEQFF
CDR3nt: TGTGCCACCGAACAGGGGACACCATTCTACAATGAGCAGTTCTTC
j_gene: TRBJ2-1
v_gene: TRBV6-1
d_gene: TRBD1
abundance: -
len: 15

CDR3aa: CATSREREAHNEQYF
CDR3nt: TGTGCCACCAGCAGAGAGCGGGAGGCCCACAATGAGCAGTACTTC
j_gene: TRBJ2-5
v_gene: TRBV15
d_gene: TRBD2
abundance: few
len: 15

CDR3aa: CASSYSTATGGSTDTQYF
CDR3nt: TGTGCCAGCAGTTACTCGACCGCTACAGGTGGGAGTACAGATACGCAGTATTTT
j_gene: TRBJ2-3
v_gene: TRBV6-5
d_gene: -
abundance: few
len: 18

CDR3aa: CSVEAGGGDTQYF
CDR3nt: TGCAGTGTTGAAGCGGGGGGCGGAGATACGCAGTATTTT
j_gene: TRBJ2-3
v_gene: TRBV20-1
d_gene: TRBD2
abundance: few
len: 13

CDR3aa: CASSLAWTSGSYQETQYF
CDR3nt: TGTGCCAGCAGCTTAGCTTGGACTAGCGGGTCGTACCAAGAGACCCAGTACTTC
j_gene: TRBJ2-5
v_gene: TRBV7-2
d_gene: TRBD2
abundance: few
len: 18

CDR3aa: CAGSQGLGDIQYF
CDR3nt: TGTGCCGGCAGCCAAGGACTCGGGGACATTCAGTACTTC
j_gene: TRBJ2-4
v_gene: TRBV3-1
d_gene: -
abundance: -
len: 13

CDR3aa: CASSARTGGWEQYF
CDR3nt: TGTGCCAGCAGTGCCAGGACAGGGGGTTGGGAGCAGTACTTC
j_gene: TRBJ2-7
v_gene: TRBV2
d_gene: TRBD1
abundance: -
len: 14

CDR3aa: CASSGQSTEAFF
CDR3nt: TGTGCCAGCAGTGGACAGTCCACTGAAGCTTTCTTT
j_gene: TRBJ1-1
v_gene: TRBV2
d_gene: -
abundance: -
len: 12

CDR3aa: CARSYSRGTPYEQYF
CDR3nt: TGTGCCAGAAGCTACAGCCGGGGCACCCCATACGAGCAGTACTTC
j_gene: TRBJ2-7
v_gene: TRBV2
d_gene: -
abundance: -
len: 15

CDR3aa: CASSLSERTGANYGYTF
CDR3nt: TGTGCCAGCAGCCTTAGCGAACGGACAGGCGCTAACTATGGCTACACCTTC
j_gene: TRBJ1-2
v_gene: TRBV14
d_gene: TRBD1
abundance: -
len: 17

CDR3aa: CASSSGAVVNQPQHF
CDR3nt: TGTGCCAGCAGTTCTGGGGCAGTTGTTAATCAGCCCCAGCATTTT
j_gene: TRBJ1-5
v_gene: TRBV27
d_gene: -
abundance: -
len: 15

CDR3aa: CASRKGEYNNYGYTF
CDR3nt: TGCGCCAGCAGAAAAGGGGAGTATAATAACTATGGCTACACCTTC
j_gene: TRBJ1-2
v_gene: TRBV5-1
d_gene: -
abundance: -
len: 15

CDR3aa: CASSLQVDNEQFF
CDR3nt: TGCGCCAGCAGCTTGCAGGTGGACAATGAGCAGTTCTTC
j_gene: TRBJ2-1
v_gene: TRBV5-1
d_gene: -
abundance: -
len: 13